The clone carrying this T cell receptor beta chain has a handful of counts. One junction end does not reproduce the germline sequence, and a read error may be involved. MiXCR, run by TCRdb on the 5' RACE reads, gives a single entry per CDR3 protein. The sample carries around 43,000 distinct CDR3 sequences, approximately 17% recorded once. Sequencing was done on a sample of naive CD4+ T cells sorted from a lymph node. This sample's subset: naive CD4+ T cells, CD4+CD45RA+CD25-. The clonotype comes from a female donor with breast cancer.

The CDR3 sequence: CAGSETGRVNTEAFF. Written as DNA, the CDR3 is TGTGCCGGCAGCGAAACAGGGAGAGTGAACACTGAAGCTTTCTTT. The rearrangement uses TRBV6-2 or TRBV6-3 and TRBJ1-1, with D possibly TRBD1 on 6 matching bases. This CDR3 region has 15 residues. CDR1 and CDR2 from the germline V gene are MNHEY and SVGEGT.